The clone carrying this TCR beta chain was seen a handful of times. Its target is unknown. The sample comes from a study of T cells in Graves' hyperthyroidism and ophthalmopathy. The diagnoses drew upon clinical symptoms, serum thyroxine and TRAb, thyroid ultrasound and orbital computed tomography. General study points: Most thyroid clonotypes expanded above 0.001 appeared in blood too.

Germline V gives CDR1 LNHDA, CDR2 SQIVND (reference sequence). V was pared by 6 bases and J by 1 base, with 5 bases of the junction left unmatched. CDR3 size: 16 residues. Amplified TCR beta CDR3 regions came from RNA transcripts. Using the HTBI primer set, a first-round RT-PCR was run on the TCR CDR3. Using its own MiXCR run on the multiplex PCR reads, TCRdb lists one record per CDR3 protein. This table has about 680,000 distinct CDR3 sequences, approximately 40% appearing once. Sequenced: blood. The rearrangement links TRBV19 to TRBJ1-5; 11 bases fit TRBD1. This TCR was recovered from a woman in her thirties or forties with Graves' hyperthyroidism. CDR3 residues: CASSWTGGESNQPQHF. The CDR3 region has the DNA TGTGCCAGTAGCTGGACAGGGGGCGAGAGCAATCAGCCCCAGCATTTT.